This T cell receptor (beta chain) was retrieved from a study of shared clonotypes between healthy human individuals. The wider study: CD4 naive and memory got three plates each, CD8 naive two, CD8 memory one. Overall study results and limits: Larger estimated richness was generally recorded for naive subsets relative to memory subsets.

About this clone itself: Its target is unknown.

The protocol was immunoSEQ multiplex PCR, while the TCRdb copy is restricted to in-frame clones and leaves out a portion. Of about 2 million clones in the sample, 85% to 95% were seen once. A CD45RA+ naive subset and a CD45RA-negative memory subset were split from CD4+ cells. The CDR3 totals 16 residues. Looked up from germline, CDR1 is SGHRS and CDR2 is YFSETQ. The V end was cut by 0 bases, the J end by 7 bases, with 18 bases between. This chain joins TRBV5-1 and TRBJ2-3; a possible D gene is TRBD2 (7 bases). The clonotype originates from a man aged 18-30 years in good health. Material for sequencing was naive CD4+ T cells sorted from blood. Subset noted: CD45RA+ positively selected. CDR3 in amino acids: CASSLEGAGAGNTQYF. In DNA form, the CDR3 reads TGCGCCAGCAGCTTGGAAGGTGCGGGGGCAGGGAATACGCAGTATTTT.